One TCR beta chain is described in this entry. V shed 3 bases, J shed 1 base, and the junction held 8 bases outside the gene matches. CDR1 is LNHDA, CDR2 SQIVND, per germline (reference sequence). This CDR3 has 16 residues. This record belongs to a study of blood T cell repertoires in COVID-19. Clones were sequenced by immunoSEQ multiplex PCR, and TCRdb holds only the in-frame ones, with some missing. The table shows some 190,000 clones, with approximately 83% occurring only once. The sequencing sample was made of peripheral blood. The chain employs TRBV19 and TRBJ1-1, with 7 bases fitting TRBD1. The TCR originated in a human donor with active or convalescent COVID-19. The donor label of this sample is uncertain. The CDR3 bases are TGTGCCAGTAGTATCCCTCCGGACAGGTCGAACACTGAAGCTTTCTTT. Translation gives CASSIPPDRSNTEAFF.